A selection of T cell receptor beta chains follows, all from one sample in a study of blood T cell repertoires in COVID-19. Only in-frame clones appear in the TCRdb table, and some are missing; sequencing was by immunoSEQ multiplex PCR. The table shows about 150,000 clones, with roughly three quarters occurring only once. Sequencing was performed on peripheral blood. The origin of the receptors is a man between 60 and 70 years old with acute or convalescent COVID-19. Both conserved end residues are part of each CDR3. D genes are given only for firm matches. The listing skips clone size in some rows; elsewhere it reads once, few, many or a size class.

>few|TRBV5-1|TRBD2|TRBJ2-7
TGCGCCAGCAGACTAGCGGGAGTTAGGGAGCAGTACTTC
CASRLAGVREQYF
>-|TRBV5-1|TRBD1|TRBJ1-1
TGCGCCAGCAGCTTGACAGGGGAAGAGTGGAACACTGAAGCTTTCTTT
CASSLTGEEWNTEAFF
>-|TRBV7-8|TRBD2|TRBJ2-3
TGTGCCAGCAGCCATGGACTAGCGGGAGGGCCCTGGACAGATACGCAGTATTTT
CASSHGLAGGPWTDTQYF
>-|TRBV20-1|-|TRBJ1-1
TGCAGTGCAAGTCGTACAGGGACGGGCGCTGAAGCTTTCTTT
CSASRTGTGAEAFF
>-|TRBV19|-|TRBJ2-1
TGTGCCAGTAGGAGGACTCTAGGGGGTTTCAATGAGCAGTTCTTC
CASRRTLGGFNEQFF
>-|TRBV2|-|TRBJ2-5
TGTGCCAGCAGTGAACTACAGGGTCGGGAGACCCAGTACTTC
CASSELQGRETQYF
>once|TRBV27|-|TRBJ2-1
TGTGCCAGCAGCTCCCTACAGATGAGCTCCTACAATGAGCAGTTCTTC
CASSSLQMSSYNEQFF
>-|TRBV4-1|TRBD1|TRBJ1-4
TGCGCCAGCAGCCAAGCCGGGACAGGGGGCTCGGGTGAAAAACTGTTTTTT
CASSQAGTGGSGEKLFF
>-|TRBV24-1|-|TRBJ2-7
TGTGCCACCAGGGCGGGGCAGGGGGCCTACGAGCAGTACTTC
CATRAGQGAYEQYF
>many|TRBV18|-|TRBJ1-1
TGTGCCAGCTCACTCAGACCCGACAGGAACACTGAAGCTTTCTTT
CASSLRPDRNTEAFF
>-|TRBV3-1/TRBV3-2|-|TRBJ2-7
TGTGCCAGCAGCCACGGATTCAGGGAGCAGTACTTC
CASSHGFREQYF
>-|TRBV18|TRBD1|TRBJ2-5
TGTGCCAGCTCACCACCCCACAGGGGCCTACAAGAGACCCAGTACTTC
CASSPPHRGLQETQYF
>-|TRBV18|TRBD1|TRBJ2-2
TGTGCCAGCTCACAAGGACAGGGGGCGATCACCGGGGAGCTGTTTTTT
CASSQGQGAITGELFF
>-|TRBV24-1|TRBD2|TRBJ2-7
TGTGCCACTCCTTGGACTAGCGGAAACTACGAGCAGTACTTC
CATPWTSGNYEQYF
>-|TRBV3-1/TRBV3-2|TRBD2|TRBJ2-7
TGTGCCAGCAGCCAAGGGACTAGCGCTTACTACGAGCAGTACTTC
CASSQGTSAYYEQYF
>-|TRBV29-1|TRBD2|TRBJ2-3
TGCAGCGTTGAAATACGGGGGGTTCTGGGTACGCAGTATTTT
CSVEIRGVLGTQYF
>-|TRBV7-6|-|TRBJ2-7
TGTGCCAGCAGCTTAGTAACGGGAGCGGACACAGAGCAGTACTTC
CASSLVTGADTEQYF
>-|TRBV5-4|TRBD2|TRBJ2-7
TGTGCCAGCAGCTTGGGCGGGAGCGCCCACGAGCAGTACTTC
CASSLGGSAHEQYF
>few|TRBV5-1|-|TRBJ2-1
TGCGCCAGCACAGGCTACAATGAGCAGTTCTTC
CASTGYNEQFF
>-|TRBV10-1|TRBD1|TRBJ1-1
TGCGCCAGCAGTGATACGGACAGGGGTGGCACTGAAGCTTTCTTT
CASSDTDRGGTEAFF
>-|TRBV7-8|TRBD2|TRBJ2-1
TGTGCCAGCAGCTCCAAAGGGCTAGCGGGGAGCGATGAGCAGTTCTTC
CASSSKGLAGSDEQFF
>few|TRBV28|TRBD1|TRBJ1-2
TGTGCCAGCATTATGTCCGGGACAGGGGCGCGCGGCTACACCTTC
CASIMSGTGARGYTF
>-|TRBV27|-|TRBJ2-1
TGTGCCAGCAACAACCGAGGGGAGCAGTTCTTC
CASNNRGEQFF
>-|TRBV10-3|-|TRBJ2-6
TGTGCCATCAGTGAGGGGGCACAAGGGGCCAACGTCCTGACTTTC
CAISEGAQGANVLTF
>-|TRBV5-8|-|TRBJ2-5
TGTGCCAGCAGCGATGAAAGGGAGCTAAAGACCCAGTACTTC
CASSDERELKTQYF
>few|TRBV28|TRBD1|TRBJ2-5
TGTGCCAGCAGTTCTTCAGGGGGAGAGACCCAGTACTTC
CASSSSGGETQYF
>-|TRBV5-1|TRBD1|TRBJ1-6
TGCGCCAGCAGCGTACAGGGGGAAGGCTCCTATAATTCACCCCTCCACTTT
CASSVQGEGSYNSPLHF
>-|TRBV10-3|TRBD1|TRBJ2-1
TGTGCCATCAGTGGGAAGGGACAGGGAAACTACAATGAGCAGTTCTTC
CAISGKGQGNYNEQFF
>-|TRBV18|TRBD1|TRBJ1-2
TGTGCCAGCGCCGGACAGGGCGATGGCTACACCTTC
CASAGQGDGYTF
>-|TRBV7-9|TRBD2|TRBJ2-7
TGTGCCAGCAGTGGGACTAGCGGTTCCTACGAGCAGTACTTC
CASSGTSGSYEQYF
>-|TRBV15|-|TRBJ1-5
TGTGCCACCAGCTCCCGTGGGGGAGGTCAGCCCCAGCATTTT
CATSSRGGGQPQHF
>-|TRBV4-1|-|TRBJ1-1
TGCGCCAGCAGCCAGTTAGACTCTACCACTGAAGCTTTCTTT
CASSQLDSTTEAFF
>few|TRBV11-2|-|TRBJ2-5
TGTGCCAGCAGCTTACAGGCGGGACAAGAGACCCAGTACTTC
CASSLQAGQETQYF
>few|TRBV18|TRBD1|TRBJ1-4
TGTGCCAGCTCATCCCAGGGGGCTGGCGAAAAACTGTTTTTT
CASSSQGAGEKLFF
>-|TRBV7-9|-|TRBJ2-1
TGTGCCACCGTATACTCCGCTGACAATGAGCAGTTCTTC
CATVYSADNEQFF
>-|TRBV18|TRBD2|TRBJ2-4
TGTGCCAGCTCAGAACGGGGGGAGGAGGACATTCAGTACTTC
CASSERGEEDIQYF
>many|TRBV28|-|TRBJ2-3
TGTGCCAGCAAGTTATTGATGGCGCCGGGAGATACGCAGTATTTT
CASKLLMAPGDTQYF
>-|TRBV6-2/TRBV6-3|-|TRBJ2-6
TGTGCCAGCAGTGGGGGGGGACATCGCTCTGGGGCCAACGTCCTGACTTTC
CASSGGGHRSGANVLTF